This TCR beta chain was identified in a study of T cell repertoires in cytomegalovirus infection (dated by TCRdb to about 2019). About the study as a whole: Recently identified HLA-C-restricted CMV epitopes, whose presentation resists viral immunomodulation, were targeted by peptide stimulations together with well-studied HLA-B-restricted epitopes. Donor HLA type was relevant to the analysis, because carriage of CMV infection together with the matching HLA type was indicated by public TCR beta signatures. Overall study outcomes, separate from this receptor: In the ex vivo response, HLA-C-restricted CMV-specific TCR beta clonotypes were dominant, and in two of eight donors the single most frequent clonotype came from this HLA-C-restricted group. In both this cohort and an independent cohort of approximately 350 donors, the cumulative frequency of public TCR beta family members distinguished carriers of CMV infection plus the relevant HLA type.

The meaning of the sample's treatment or condition label: in vitro stimulation with specific CMV peptide epitopes to enrich CMV-specific T cells. The CDR3 runs 11 residues from the cysteine to the phenylalanine. Only CDR3 DNA remains: 33 bases, in frame from the first base. Trimming costs V 1 base and J 11 bases, and their ends lie 8 bases apart. For CDR1 and CDR2, the germline V gene lists SGHVS and FNYEAQ. This clonotype has a handful of counts. Its antigen specificity is not known. No base-level quality is on record; no much larger clone is a single base apart. Sequencer: Illumina HiSeq 1500. The public reads were reanalyzed by TCRdb: fastp trimming at Q25, MiXCR alignment, in-frame beta chains only. CDR3 protein duplicates are merged, each entry listing the most common genes and DNA. This sample holds 800,000 to 950,000 distinct CDR3 sequences; over 25% were observed only once. The ten top clones hold 9.5% to 15% of the sample.

The sample was cultured CD8+ T cells from PBMCs, taken from culture after CMV antigen stimulation. The sequence derives from a human donor in good health (CMV status not recorded). Some clones in this sample may be carry-over from other donors' samples. This sequence uses TRBV7-6 and TRBJ1-1, with TRBD1 perhaps the D gene, on 5 matching bases. The CDR3: CASSLDGTAFF. The DNA sequence is given as TGTGCCAGCAGCTTAGACGGGACGGCTTTCTTT.